This T cell receptor beta chain was sequenced in a study of cytomegalovirus exposure and HLA in healthy donors. The method was immunoSEQ multiplex PCR; TCRdb's version includes in-frame clones alone and lacks a portion of them. Altogether roughly 71,000 clones are present, 85% to 95% being singletons, with the ten largest covering roughly 0.6%. V lost 2 bases to trimming and J lost 0 bases; unmatched junction nucleotides: 9. There are 17 residues in the CDR3. CDR1 and CDR2 from the germline V gene are SGHTA and FQGNSA. The roughly 120-subject validation cohort, separate from the approximately 630-subject first cohort, included the donors. Broader study findings: In vitro confirmation showed a few CMV-associated chains to be CMV antigen specific. Some TCR beta chains (approximately 180 of them) were listed as cytomegalovirus-associated. Rare TCR sequences predominated, though certain public TCRs were found in many donors.

About this clone itself: The antigen remains undetermined.

The TCR was taken from a woman under 30 in good health and CMV-seronegative. Sample: PBMCs. V is TRBV7-2 and J is TRBJ1-1; 7 bases agree with TRBD1. DNA of the CDR3: TGTGCCAGCAGCTTACGGTTTTACAGGGGCATGAACACTGAAGCTTTCTTT. It translates to CASSLRFYRGMNTEAFF.